Listed here are 26 T cell receptor beta chains from one sample, sequenced in a study of lymphopenia after photon versus proton radiotherapy. Assay used: immunoSEQ multiplex PCR; TCRdb lists only in-frame clones, some missing. The sample has 26,000 or so clones, around 85% seen once; the top ten hold roughly 5.5%. The sequences come from peripheral blood, collected from a patient treated with photon-based radiotherapy. All receptors come from a man between 25 and 39 years old with gastric cancer.

This clone was recorded once. The gene calls are TRBV5-8 and TRBJ1-5, with TRBD1 identical over 8 bases. The CDR3 is 16 amino acids. J gave up 3 bases and V 4 bases, and 9 bases lay outside the gene matches. In germline, CDR1 is SGHTS, CDR2 YDEGEE. CDR3 residues: CASSLYTDRANQPQHF. In DNA, the CDR3 is TGTGCCAGCAGCCTATACACGGACAGGGCCAATCAGCCCCAGCATTTT.

This chain uses TRBV7-8 with TRBJ2-1; the match to TRBD1 covers 9 bases. The V gene end was trimmed by 1 base and the J gene end by 9 bases; junction bases not matched to a gene: 10. The CDR3 is made up of 16 amino acids. Per germline, CDR1 SGHVS and CDR2 FQNEAQ. The CDR3, as DNA: TGTGCCAGCAGCTTAGATTCGGGACAGGGCAGGGGTGAGCAGTTCTTC. Protein sequence: CASSLDSGQGRGEQFF.

V is TRBV18 and J is TRBJ2-3; D gene ambiguous. The CDR3 spans 13 residues. V was clipped by 9 bases and J by 4 bases, with 14 bases between them. The V gene's germline CDR1 is KGHSH and CDR2 LQKENI. Written as DNA, the CDR3 is TGTGCCAGTGCGTTGAGCGAGGCAGATACGCAGTATTTT. As protein: CASALSEADTQYF.

This clone was seen a few times. The chain employs TRBV28 and TRBJ2-7; 11 bases line up with TRBD2. V lost 5 bases to trimming and J lost 1 base; unmatched junction nucleotides: 4. CDR1 and CDR2 (germline): MDHEN, SYDVKM. This CDR3 comprises 15 residues. As DNA, the CDR3 is TGTGCCAGCAGTACCTCTAGCGGGAGGTCCTACGAGCAGTACTTC. As protein: CASSTSSGRSYEQYF.

The table lists this clone with a count of one. The chain uses TRBV11-3 and TRBJ1-1; D is undetermined. The V and J ends lost 9 bases and 1 base respectively, with 9 bases between them. This CDR3 region has 12 residues. In germline, CDR1 is SGHNT, CDR2 YENEEA. The CDR3, as DNA: TGTGCCAGTAATAATCCGAACACTGAAGCTTTCTTT. Translating gives CASNNPNTEAFF.

This chain joins TRBV13 and TRBJ2-3, with 12 bases aligning to TRBD2. Trimming removed 5 bases from V and 4 bases from J; junction bases left unmatched: 10. CDR1 and CDR2 (germline): PRHDT, FYEKMQ (reference sequence). The CDR3 runs 17 residues. Here the CDR3 DNA reads TGTGCCAGCAGCCTGACTAGCGGGAGCCGATGGCCAGATACGCAGTATTTT. Residues: CASSLTSGSRWPDTQYF.

This sequence joins TRBV7-9 and TRBJ2-2; D remains unclear. The germline V gene has CDR1 SEHNR and CDR2 FQNEAQ (reference sequence). The CDR3 is made up of 13 amino acids. The V end was cut by 3 bases, the J end by 4 bases, with 6 bases between. The CDR3 DNA reads as TGTGCCAGCAGCTTTTGGGGCACCGGGGAGCTGTTTTTT. This sequence encodes CASSFWGTGELFF.

The genes are TRBV18 and TRBJ2-7; 8 bases fit TRBD1. There are 15 residues in the CDR3. Germline V gene data show CDR1 as KGHSH and CDR2 as LQKENI. V was pared by 2 bases and J by 3 bases, with 6 bases of the junction left unmatched. CDR3 nucleotides: TGTGCCAGCTCACCAGAGGCAGGGGGCTTCTACGAGCAGTACTTC. This gives the protein CASSPEAGGFYEQYF.

The chain recombines TRBV27 with TRBJ1-5, with D possibly TRBD1 on 5 matching bases. Germline V gene sequence: CDR1 MNHEY, CDR2 SMNVEV (reference sequence). This CDR3 region has 13 residues. V was trimmed by 5 bases and J by 7 bases, leaving 12 bases between them. The CDR3 coding sequence is TGTGCCAGCAGTCGGGACCAGGGCCAGCCCCAGCATTTT. Encoded protein: CASSRDQGQPQHF.

The chain is built from TRBV2 and TRBJ2-7; tentative D call: TRBD1 (6 bases). Trimming cost V 3 bases and J 4 bases, with 13 bases left between them. This CDR3 region has 14 residues. CDR1 and CDR2 from the germline V gene are SNHLY and FYNNEI. The DNA for the CDR3 is TGTGCCAGCAGTGAGGGGCCGACAGGATACGAGCAGTACTTC. Translation: CASSEGPTGYEQYF.

The genes are TRBV7-9 and TRBJ2-1; TRBD2 agrees at 9 bases. The CDR3 has 15 residues. Germline loops: CDR1 SEHNR, CDR2 FQNEAQ (reference sequence). Germline trimming cut 5 bases from V and 3 bases from J; bases unmatched to any gene: 5. This CDR3 is CASSQTSGNYNEQFF. The CDR3 region has the DNA TGTGCCAGCAGCCAGACTAGCGGTAACTACAATGAGCAGTTCTTC.

This sequence joins TRBV19 and TRBJ1-1, with D uncertain. This CDR3 contains 11 residues. CDR1 LNHDA and CDR2 SQIVND come from the germline V gene (reference sequence). Trimming removed 8 bases from V and 4 bases from J, with 8 bases in between. CDR3 loop: CASGWGTEAFF. CDR3 in DNA: TGTGCCAGTGGTTGGGGCACTGAAGCTTTCTTT. Using reference TRBV19 and TRBJ1-1 for the parts outside the CDR3, the full variable domain is DGGITQSPKYLFRKEGQNVTLSCEQNLNHDAMYWYRQDPGQGLRLIYYSQIVNDFQKGDIAEGYSVSREKKESFPLTVTSAQKNPTAFYLCASGWGTEAFFGQGTRLTVV.

The chain couples TRBV6-5 to TRBJ2-7; no clear D. V was shortened by 6 bases and J by 1 base, with 10 bases between the two germline ends. From germline, CDR1 is MNHEY and CDR2 SVGAGI. This CDR3 has 13 amino acids. The CDR3 DNA follows: TGTGCCAGCAGAAGAACCGGGTCCTACGAGCAGTACTTC. As protein: CASRRTGSYEQYF.

The rearrangement joins TRBV14 to TRBJ2-1, with a tentative D call TRBD2 (5 bases). The V end was cut by 0 bases, the J end by 8 bases, with 20 bases between. Germline CDR1 is SGHDN and CDR2 is FVKESK. The CDR3 has 17 amino acids. CDR3 in DNA: TGTGCCAGCAGCCAAGATTACGAAACGGGATCGGCGGATGAGCAGTTCTTC. Translated: CASSQDYETGSADEQFF.

The chain has TRBV2 and TRBJ1-2; D possibly corresponds to TRBD1 (6 bases). Per the germline V gene, CDR1 is SNHLY and CDR2 is FYNNEI. The CDR3 is 15 amino acids. Deletions cut 5 bases from V and 6 bases from J, with 19 bases between. The CDR3 is CASSYTRWDTDGYTF. The DNA for the CDR3 is TGTGCCAGCAGTTACACCCGGTGGGACACAGATGGCTACACCTTC. Filled out from reference TRBV2 and TRBJ1-2, the complete variable domain reads EPEVTQTPSHQVTQMGQEVILRCVPISNHLYFYWYRQILGQKVEFLVSFYNNEISEKSEIFDDQFSVERPDGSNFTLKIRSTKLEDSAMYFCASSYTRWDTDGYTFGSGTRLTVV.

The rearrangement links TRBV6-5 to TRBJ1-5, with D possibly matching TRBD1 (5 bases). The germline V and J ends were trimmed by 10 bases and 2 bases, with 12 bases remaining between them. CDR1 is MNHEY and CDR2 is SVGAGI in the germline V gene. The CDR3 spans 13 residues. The CDR3 region has the DNA TGTGCCACCCAGGGAGATGGCAATCAGCCCCAGCATTTT. Translating gives CATQGDGNQPQHF.

The chain combines TRBV18 with TRBJ1-6, with 9 positions matching TRBD1. CDR1 and CDR2 (germline): KGHSH, LQKENI. V was pared by 3 bases and J by 5 bases, with 2 bases of the junction left unmatched. There are 15 residues in the CDR3. In DNA, the CDR3 is TGTGCCAGCTCACCGGGACAGGGAGATAATTCACCCCTCCACTTT. Translating it yields CASSPGQGDNSPLHF.

The chain employs TRBV7-7 and TRBJ2-5, with 9 bases lining up with TRBD1. The CDR3 consists of 13 residues. CDR1 and CDR2 from the germline V gene are SSHAT and FNYEAQ (reference sequence). V trimming: 5 bases; J trimming: 5 bases; junction bases outside the gene matches: 3. The CDR3 is CASSRDREETQYF. The CDR3 DNA reads as TGTGCCAGCAGCAGGGACAGGGAGGAGACCCAGTACTTC.

The genes are TRBV6-1 and TRBJ2-3, with TRBD1 matching over 9 bases. J gave up 4 bases and V 0 bases, and 8 bases lay outside the gene matches. The CDR3 length is 17 residues. The germline V gene has CDR1 MNHNS and CDR2 SASEGT. CDR3 sequence (DNA): TGTGCCAGCAGTGAAGCCTCCGGGACAGGGTCTTCAGATACGCAGTATTTT. Translating it yields CASSEASGTGSSDTQYF.

The chain couples TRBV6-5 to TRBJ2-7; unclear D gene. V was shortened by 10 bases and J by 4 bases, with 5 bases between the two germline ends. The CDR3 runs to 9 residues. Germline CDR1 and CDR2: MNHEY and SVGAGI. The chain's CDR3 is CATEYEQYF. The CDR3 DNA follows: TGTGCCACTGAATACGAGCAGTACTTC.

This sequence joins TRBV5-4 and TRBJ2-5; weak D call: TRBD1 (5 bases). Between the trimmed V and J ends, which lost 0 bases and 3 bases, there was a span of 9 bases. Germline V gene sequence: CDR1 SGHNT, CDR2 YYREEE (reference sequence). The length of the CDR3 is 14 residues. CDR3 sequence (DNA): TGTGCCAGCAGCTTGGGAGTCAGGGAAGAGACCCAGTACTTC. This translates into CASSLGVREETQYF.

This clone was observed a few times. The gene calls are TRBV7-2 and TRBJ1-1, with D uncertain. The germline CDR1 and CDR2 sequences are SGHTA and FQGNSA. This CDR3 has 14 residues. Trimming took 1 base from V and 2 from J, leaving 8 bases between them. CDR3 nucleotide sequence: TGTGCCAGCAGCTTAGAGAATACTAACACTGAAGCTTTCTTT. Translating it yields CASSLENTNTEAFF.

The V gene is TRBV28, the J gene TRBJ2-5, with TRBD2 matching over 7 bases. CDR3 size: 16 residues. J lost 5 bases, V lost 6 bases, and 15 bases had no gene match. Germline V CDR1 and CDR2: MDHEN, SYDVKM. CDR3 in amino acids: CASSHTTSPNGETQYF. The DNA of the CDR3 is TGTGCCAGCAGCCATACGACTAGCCCCAACGGCGAGACCCAGTACTTC. Based on the CDR3 plus reference TRBV28 and TRBJ2-5, the full variable domain is DVKVTQSSRYLVKRTGEKVFLECVQDMDHENMFWYRQDPGLGLRLIYFSYDVKMKEKGDIPEGYSVSREKKERFSLILESASTNQTSMYLCASSHTTSPNGETQYFGPGTRLLVL.

The gene calls are TRBV7-2 and TRBJ1-3; D unresolved. The CDR3 loop spans 14 amino acids. The germline V and J ends were trimmed by 1 base and 4 bases, with 8 bases remaining between them. Germline V CDR1 and CDR2: SGHTA, FQGNSA. The CDR3 sequence: CASSLVSAGNTIYF. The CDR3 bases are TGTGCCAGCAGCTTAGTGTCAGCCGGAAACACCATATATTTT.

The gene calls are TRBV19 and TRBJ1-1, with 7 bases matching TRBD1. With V trimmed by 7 bases and J by 1 base, 6 bases remained unmatched. This CDR3 contains 14 residues. CDR1 and CDR2 from the germline V gene are LNHDA and SQIVND (reference sequence). The CDR3: CASKTGEGNTEAFF. As DNA, the CDR3 is TGTGCCAGTAAAACAGGGGAGGGGAACACTGAAGCTTTCTTT.

The chain links TRBV2 to TRBJ2-3; possible D gene TRBD1, 7 bases. The CDR3 extends over 16 amino acids. Trimming cost V 6 bases and J 6 bases, with 22 bases left between them. The V gene's germline CDR1 is SNHLY and CDR2 FYNNEI. The DNA of the CDR3 is TGTGCCAGCAGAAGGACAGGAGGGAATACTGGGGATACGCAGTATTTT. Translating gives CASRRTGGNTGDTQYF.